The 32 T cell receptor beta chains reported below all come from one sample, sequenced in a study of blood T cell repertoires in COVID-19. Data came from immunoSEQ multiplex PCR; TCRdb stores just in-frame clones and leaves some out. The sample shows around 190,000 clones, about 83% of them seen only once. Sequencing input: peripheral blood. The receptors were sampled from a human donor in a cohort sampled during active COVID-19.

In its sample, this clone was seen a few times. The rearrangement uses TRBV18 and TRBJ1-5; tentative D call: TRBD1 (6 bases). With 3 bases removed from V and 5 bases from J, the gap between germline ends came to 17 bases. The CDR3 sequence is 16 residues long. The germline V gene encodes CDR1 KGHSH and CDR2 LQKENI. The CDR3 region has the DNA TGTGCCAGCTCACCCCTCGGGGTAGCAGGGGATCAGCCCCAGCATTTT. It codes for CASSPLGVAGDQPQHF.

This chain connects TRBV28 to TRBJ1-1; D may be TRBD1 (6 bases). The length of the CDR3 is 13 residues. V was cut by 8 bases and J by 0 bases, with 10 bases left in between. CDR1 is MDHEN, CDR2 SYDVKM, per germline. DNA for the CDR3: TGTGCCAGCCGCAGGGGCCTGAACACTGAAGCTTTCTTT. It yields the protein CASRRGLNTEAFF.

The chain has TRBV6-5 and TRBJ2-7; 7 nucleotides line up with TRBD1. This CDR3 has 14 amino acids. Trimming at V came to 6 bases and at J to 3 bases, leaving 8 bases not matched to a gene. Germline-derived CDR1 and CDR2 are MNHEY and SVGAGI. CDR3 amino acids: CASRAGTENYEQYF. CDR3 bases: TGTGCCAGCAGGGCCGGGACAGAAAACTACGAGCAGTACTTC.

The rearrangement uses TRBV3-1 (or the pseudogene TRBV3-2) and TRBJ2-3, with 10 bases matching TRBD1. The CDR3 totals 15 residues. Germline CDR1 and CDR2: LGHDT and YNNKEL (reference sequence). J gave up 5 bases and V 5 bases, and 7 bases lay outside the gene matches. The CDR3 loop reads CASSSRQGAVDTQYF. DNA of the CDR3: TGTGCCAGCAGCAGTCGACAGGGGGCGGTAGATACGCAGTATTTT.

V usage is TRBV18 and J usage is TRBJ1-1; 8 bases fit TRBD1. CDR3 length: 15 residues. The trim removed 3 bases at V and 1 base at J, leaving 4 bases unmatched. Germline values: CDR1 KGHSH, CDR2 LQKENI. CDR3 DNA: TGTGCCAGCTCACCCCTTCAGGGGGCGAACACTGAAGCTTTCTTT. Protein sequence: CASSPLQGANTEAFF.

The V gene is TRBV3-1 (or the pseudogene TRBV3-2), the J gene TRBJ2-1, with D possibly matching TRBD2 (6 bases). The CDR3 length is 14 residues. The germline CDR1 and CDR2 sequences are LGHDT and YNNKEL (reference sequence). V was cut by 1 base and J by 5 bases, with 9 bases left in between. The CDR3 loop reads CASSQGTINNEQFF. CDR3 coding DNA: TGTGCCAGCAGCCAAGGGACTATCAACAATGAGCAGTTCTTC.

The chain employs TRBV19 and TRBJ1-4; TRBD1 matches at 7 bases. V was clipped by 11 bases and J by 0 bases; unmatched bases: 12. CDR3 length equals 16 residues. Per the germline V gene, CDR1 is LNHDA and CDR2 is SQIVND (reference sequence). The CDR3 loop reads CAASDRDLTTNEKLFF. CDR3 DNA: TGTGCCGCATCCGACAGGGACCTCACAACTAATGAAAAACTGTTTTTT.

The chain combines TRBV27 with TRBJ1-2, with 8 bases lining up with TRBD1. In germline, CDR1 is MNHEY, CDR2 SMNVEV (reference sequence). V gave up 4 bases and J gave up 8 bases; unmatched junction bases: 18. CDR3 length: 17 amino acids. CDR3 coding DNA: TGTGCCAGCAGTTATAAAGCCTTGTGGACAGGGCCCGGGGGCTACACCTTC. It yields the protein CASSYKALWTGPGGYTF.

V gene TRBV6-2 or TRBV6-3 combines with J gene TRBJ2-5, with 10 bases that match TRBD2. Germline V gene data show CDR1 as MNHEY and CDR2 as SVGEGT. The J segment lost 4 bases and the V segment lost 2 bases, leaving 4 bases of the junction unmatched. The CDR3 has 15 residues. Here the CDR3 DNA reads TGTGCCAGCAGTTACGAGCGGGGGGGCCTAGAGACCCAGTACTTC. This gives the protein CASSYERGGLETQYF.

As regards this clone: The junction and the germline gene differ at one end; a read error may be behind it. The chain has TRBV4-3 and TRBJ2-7, with TRBD2 identical over 7 bases. Per germline, CDR1 LGHNA and CDR2 YSLEER. The CDR3 loop spans 14 amino acids. CDR3 sequence: CASSQDGTTYKQYF. For the CDR3, the DNA is TGCGCCAGCAGCCAAGATGGGACTACCTACAAGCAGTACTTC.

The chain is built from TRBV28 and TRBJ1-2; the D is unclear. V was cut by 2 bases and J by 5 bases, with 6 bases left in between. Germline V gives CDR1 MDHEN, CDR2 SYDVKM. This CDR3 spans 12 amino acids. Here the CDR3 DNA reads TGTGCCAGCAGTTTAGATCAGTATGGCTACACCTTC. Translated: CASSLDQYGYTF.

Here the CDR3 reads CASSGLAGVKFRNEQFF. Here the CDR3 DNA reads TGTGCCAGTAGTGGACTAGCGGGAGTAAAGTTTCGCAATGAGCAGTTCTTC. The V and J genes are TRBV19 and TRBJ2-1; 13 bases fit TRBD2. Unmatched junction bases numbered 10, after V lost 5 bases and J lost 6 bases. The CDR3 is made up of 17 amino acids. In germline, CDR1 is LNHDA, CDR2 SQIVND (reference sequence).

This clone appeared a single time. J is TRBJ2-1 and V is TRBV21-1; no check of the table's D call, TRBD2, against the DNA was made. TRBV21-1 constitutes a pseudogene. There are 16 residues in the CDR3. CDR3 amino acids: CASSKFLSGRFNEQFF. As DNA, the CDR3 is TGTGCCAGCAGCAAATTCCTTAGCGGGAGATTCAATGAGCAGTTCTTC.

This chain links TRBV3-1 (or the pseudogene TRBV3-2) with TRBJ1-2; TRBD1 agrees at 12 bases. CDR1 and CDR2 (germline): LGHDT, YNNKEL (reference sequence). V shed 0 bases, J shed 7 bases, and the junction held 9 bases outside the gene matches. The CDR3 extends over 17 amino acids. CDR3 protein: CASSQDFGTGGASGYTF. The CDR3 DNA reads as TGTGCCAGCAGCCAAGACTTCGGGACAGGGGGCGCCTCTGGCTACACCTTC.

The genes are TRBV7-2 and TRBJ2-1; D possibly corresponds to TRBD2 (5 bases). V was pared by 7 bases and J by 0 bases, with 10 bases between. This CDR3 comprises 14 residues. Germline V gene data show CDR1 as SGHTA and CDR2 as FQGNSA. The CDR3 DNA reads as TGTGCCAGCACCCGGGAACTCTCCTACAATGAGCAGTTCTTC. Its protein product is CASTRELSYNEQFF.

This CDR3 reads CASSPSSSLGAFF. DNA for the CDR3: TGTGCCAGCAGCCCTAGTAGTTCTCTGGGAGCTTTCTTT. The rearrangement links TRBV16 to TRBJ1-1; D gene uncertain. Per germline, CDR1 KGHSY and CDR2 FQNENV. V dropped 4 bases and J dropped 10 bases, with 16 bases sitting between them. The CDR3 runs 13 residues.

V and J are TRBV5-1 and TRBJ2-7; TRBD2 matches 11 bases. With 3 bases clipped from V and 3 bases from J, the junction kept 14 bases outside the gene matches. The length of the CDR3 is 18 residues. Germline CDR1 reads SGHRS; CDR2 reads YFSETQ. The CDR3 DNA follows: TGCGCCAGCAGCTCACCTACTAGCGGGAGTACGACTTTCTACGAGCAGTACTTC. This codes for CASSSPTSGSTTFYEQYF.

The J gene is TRBJ1-3, the V gene TRBV3-1 (or the pseudogene TRBV3-2); weak D call: TRBD1 (5 bases). CDR1 LGHDT and CDR2 YNNKEL come from the germline V gene (reference sequence). Between the trimmed V and J ends, which lost 0 bases and 0 bases, there was a span of 6 bases. This CDR3 is built from 15 residues. CDR3 amino acids: CASSQDRASGNTIYF. CDR3 DNA sequence: TGTGCCAGCAGCCAAGACAGGGCCTCTGGAAACACCATATATTTT.

The chain carries TRBV5-1 and TRBJ2-2; 8 bases fit TRBD2. CDR1 and CDR2 from the germline V gene are SGHRS and YFSETQ. V was pared by 0 bases and J by 7 bases, with 8 bases of the junction left unmatched. The CDR3 runs to 16 residues. Here the CDR3 reads CASSLDGTRSRGELFF. The CDR3 bases are TGCGCCAGCAGCTTGGACGGGACTAGAAGCCGCGGGGAGCTGTTTTTT.

Worth noting for this clone: One end of the junction does not line up with germline, which may come from a read error. The chain joins TRBV7-2 to TRBJ2-7; 12 nucleotides agree with TRBD2. The CDR3 totals 14 residues. The germline V gene has CDR1 SGHTA and CDR2 FQGNSA. CDR3 sequence reads: CASSLAGGLDEQYF. The CDR3 nucleotides read TGTGCCAGCAGCCTAGCGGGAGGGTTGGACGAGCAGTACTTC.

The rearrangement uses TRBV21-1 and TRBJ2-7; the table's D call, TRBD1, has no DNA check behind it. TRBV21-1 is listed as a pseudogene. The CDR3 sequence is 14 residues long. The CDR3 coding sequence is TGTGCCAGCAGCAAAGGACAGGGGGCCTACGAGCAGTACTTC. This gives the protein CASSKGQGAYEQYF.

This clone was counted only a few times. The chain carries TRBV27 and TRBJ2-7; possibly TRBD1 or TRBD2 for D (6 bases each). V was shortened by 6 bases and J by 1 base, with 19 bases between the two germline ends. The germline V gene has CDR1 MNHEY and CDR2 SMNVEV (reference sequence). This CDR3 is 16 amino acids long. In nucleotides, the CDR3 is TGTGCCAGCAGCTTAGGGGGGTCGGTGGTGTCCTACGAGCAGTACTTC. It codes for CASSLGGSVVSYEQYF.

V usage is TRBV6-5 and J usage is TRBJ2-3; D possibly corresponds to TRBD1 (5 bases). V shed 5 bases and J shed 2 bases, with 14 bases lying between them. The germline CDR1 and CDR2 sequences are MNHEY and SVGAGI. This CDR3 has 15 residues. This CDR3 is CASSTQGVPTDTQYF. As DNA, the CDR3 is TGTGCCAGCAGTACGCAGGGCGTTCCCACAGATACGCAGTATTTT.

This chain uses TRBV7-9 with TRBJ2-7, with 7 bases aligning to TRBD1. The V segment lost 2 bases and the J segment 2 bases; nucleotides outside the gene matches: 6. The germline gives CDR1 SEHNR, CDR2 FQNEAQ (reference sequence). There are 15 residues in the CDR3. The CDR3 here is CASSLLRQGTYEQYF. In DNA, the CDR3 is TGTGCCAGCAGCTTATTGCGACAGGGAACCTACGAGCAGTACTTC.

The CDR3 DNA sequence: TGCGCCAGCAGTGAGTCGACTAGCGGGGCGTACTACGAGCAGTACTTC. It is translated as CASSESTSGAYYEQYF. The V gene is TRBV10-1, the J gene TRBJ2-7; 11 positions agree with TRBD2. Per germline, CDR1 WNHNN and CDR2 SYGVQD (reference sequence). The V and J ends lost 0 bases and 3 bases, in that order; junction bases with no gene match: 4. The CDR3 contains 16 residues.

The chain is built from TRBV7-2 and TRBJ1-5; D remains unclear. The CDR3 is made up of 15 amino acids. The V and J ends lost 6 bases and 1 base respectively, with 13 bases between them. The germline V gene has CDR1 SGHTA and CDR2 FQGNSA. Here the CDR3 reads CASSYVLGSNQPQHF. The CDR3 bases are TGTGCCAGCAGTTACGTCCTGGGCAGCAATCAGCCCCAGCATTTT.

The chain combines TRBV7-2 with TRBJ1-2, with 11 bases matching TRBD1. The CDR3 is 14 residues long. Germline V CDR1 and CDR2: SGHTA, FQGNSA. After removal of 4 bases from V and 6 bases from J, the junction contained 4 bases not matched to a gene. CDR3 loop: CASSWDRGMNGYTF. The CDR3 DNA is TGTGCCAGCAGCTGGGACAGGGGGATGAATGGCTACACCTTC.

A note on this clone: At the DNA level, this CDR3 is encoded by other sequences in the same sample as well. The J gene is TRBJ1-5, the V gene TRBV29-1, with TRBD1 matching 7 bases. In germline, CDR1 is SQVTM, CDR2 ANQGSEA. With 4 bases clipped from V and 1 base from J, the junction kept 1 base outside the gene matches. This CDR3 is 13 amino acids long. The CDR3 region is CSVGQGSNQPQHF. CDR3 bases: TGCAGCGTTGGACAGGGAAGCAATCAGCCCCAGCATTTT.

This chain joins TRBV3-1 (or the pseudogene TRBV3-2) and TRBJ2-7; 9 nucleotides match TRBD2. Germline trimming cut 6 bases from V and 6 bases from J; bases unmatched to any gene: 9. The CDR3 extends over 14 amino acids. The germline gives CDR1 LGHDT, CDR2 YNNKEL (reference sequence). The CDR3 coding sequence is TGTGCCAGCAGGCTTAGCGGGAGAGGGACCGAGCAGTACTTC. This codes for CASRLSGRGTEQYF.

This clone has a single count. This rearrangement joins TRBV6-2 or TRBV6-3 to TRBJ1-2; D is unclear. CDR3 size: 15 residues. V lost 0 bases, J lost 6 bases, and 14 bases lay in between. Germline V CDR1 and CDR2: MNHEY, SVGEGT. CDR3 sequence reads: CASSYSERGWDGYTF. Here the CDR3 DNA reads TGTGCCAGCAGTTACTCGGAAAGAGGATGGGATGGCTACACCTTC.

This chain links TRBV18 with TRBJ2-6; D uncertain. Looked up from germline, CDR1 is KGHSH and CDR2 is LQKENI. V lost 4 bases, J lost 2 bases, and 15 bases lay in between. There are 17 residues in the CDR3. The chain's CDR3 is CASSLISPVAGANVLTF. The CDR3, as DNA: TGTGCCAGCTCACTAATATCCCCCGTTGCTGGGGCCAACGTCCTGACTTTC.

This rearrangement joins TRBV15 to TRBJ2-3; 10 positions agree with TRBD2. This CDR3 spans 20 amino acids. CDR1 and CDR2 (germline): LNHNV, YYDKDF (reference sequence). V lost 0 bases to trimming and J lost 2 bases; unmatched junction nucleotides: 14. The CDR3 region is CATSREGGSDGTSATDTQYF. The CDR3 coding sequence is TGTGCCACCAGCAGAGAGGGGGGCAGTGACGGGACTAGCGCCACAGATACGCAGTATTTT.